What follows are 27 T cell receptor beta chains derived from one specimen sequenced in a study of cytomegalovirus exposure and HLA in healthy donors. Vbeta (60) and Jbeta (13) primers were used in the PCR. Profiling relied on immunoSEQ multiplex PCR, and the TCRdb table lists in-frame clones only, not all of them. The table for this sample gives 200,000 to 250,000 clones. What was sequenced was PBMCs. Every receptor here comes from a woman in her thirties in good health and CMV-seropositive.

The chain employs TRBV19 and TRBJ1-5, with D unclear. The CDR3 spans 12 residues. Trimming pared 0 bases from V and 10 bases from J, leaving 7 bases between. Germline loops: CDR1 LNHDA, CDR2 SQIVND (reference sequence). The CDR3 DNA reads TGTGCCAGTAGTATAGATCGGGGACCCCAGCATTTT. Encoded protein: CASSIDRGPQHF.

The chain employs TRBV6-5 and TRBJ1-1, with 7 bases matching TRBD1. Trimming cost V 8 bases and J 4 bases; bases outside gene matches: 10. Germline CDR1 is MNHEY and CDR2 is SVGAGI. The CDR3 runs 14 residues. The CDR3 here is CASARGQGGTEAFF. CDR3 sequence (DNA): TGTGCCAGCGCTAGGGGGCAGGGGGGCACTGAAGCTTTCTTT.

The V gene is TRBV5-1, the J gene TRBJ1-5; weak D call: TRBD1 (6 bases). Germline CDR1 SGHRS, CDR2 YFSETQ. Trimming left V 0 bases short and J 0 bases short, with 7 bases between. The CDR3 extends over 15 amino acids. CDR3: CASSLGQASNQPQHF. DNA for the CDR3: TGCGCCAGCAGCTTGGGACAGGCTAGCAATCAGCCCCAGCATTTT. The variable domain in full, completed from reference TRBV5-1 and TRBJ1-5, reads KAGVTQTPRYLIKTRGQQVTLSCSPISGHRSVSWYQQTPGQGLQFLFEYFSETQRNKGNFPGRFSGRQFSNSRSEMNVSTLELGDSALYLCASSLGQASNQPQHFGDGTRLSIL.

V usage is TRBV13 and J usage is TRBJ2-1, with a possible D match to TRBD2 (5 bases). The CDR3 is 16 residues long. Per the germline V gene, CDR1 is PRHDT and CDR2 is FYEKMQ (reference sequence). V was trimmed by 0 bases and J by 3 bases, leaving 12 bases between them. The CDR3 protein is CASSLGPGVLYNEQFF. The CDR3 DNA reads as TGTGCCAGCAGCTTAGGCCCCGGGGTCCTCTACAATGAGCAGTTCTTC.

The chain recombines TRBV5-1 with TRBJ1-1; maybe TRBD1 (6 bases). Germline V gene data show CDR1 as SGHRS and CDR2 as YFSETQ. The CDR3 length is 14 residues. With 4 bases removed from V and 1 base from J, the gap between germline ends came to 11 bases. CDR3 in amino acids: CASSQDRQNTEAFF. The CDR3 DNA sequence: TGCGCCAGCAGCCAGGACAGACAGAACACTGAAGCTTTCTTT. The full variable domain, completed using reference TRBV5-1 and TRBJ1-1, is KAGVTQTPRYLIKTRGQQVTLSCSPISGHRSVSWYQQTPGQGLQFLFEYFSETQRNKGNFPGRFSGRQFSNSRSEMNVSTLELGDSALYLCASSQDRQNTEAFFGQGTRLTVV.

This chain links TRBV28 with TRBJ1-5; a possible D gene is TRBD1 (6 bases). V lost 7 bases, J lost 0 bases, and 19 bases lay in between. The CDR3 totals 17 residues. In germline, CDR1 is MDHEN, CDR2 SYDVKM. CDR3 in DNA: TGTGCCAGCATCGGGGCCGGGACAAAATCTAGCAATCAGCCCCAGCATTTT. It yields the protein CASIGAGTKSSNQPQHF. Full variable domain (remainder filled in from reference TRBV28 and TRBJ1-5): DVKVTQSSRYLVKRTGEKVFLECVQDMDHENMFWYRQDPGLGLRLIYFSYDVKMKEKGDIPEGYSVSREKKERFSLILESASTNQTSMYLCASIGAGTKSSNQPQHFGDGTRLSIL.

The gene calls are TRBV7-8 and TRBJ2-1; 8 nucleotides agree with TRBD1. CDR3 length: 16 residues. The V and J ends lost 4 bases and 4 bases, in that order; junction bases with no gene match: 9. Germline loops: CDR1 SGHVS, CDR2 FQNEAQ. This CDR3 reads CASSSIQGQGYNEQFF. CDR3 nucleotides: TGTGCCAGCAGCTCAATTCAAGGACAGGGTTACAATGAGCAGTTCTTC.

The chain has TRBV29-1 and TRBJ2-5; no firm D call. Germline CDR1 and CDR2: SQVTM and ANQGSEA. The V end lost 2 bases, the J end lost 5 bases, and 12 bases lay between the germline ends. The CDR3 consists of 13 residues. In nucleotides, the CDR3 is TGCAGCGTTGAACTACGTGCGTGGGAGACCCAGTACTTC. It is translated as CSVELRAWETQYF.

The chain uses TRBV5-1 and TRBJ2-1; 7 bases fit TRBD1. This CDR3 comprises 14 residues. With V trimmed by 3 bases and J by 3 bases, 3 bases remained unmatched. Germline-derived CDR1 and CDR2 are SGHRS and YFSETQ. The CDR3 bases are TGCGCCAGCAGCTATGGACAGGTCTACAATGAGCAGTTCTTC. Its protein is CASSYGQVYNEQFF.

J is TRBJ1-1 and V is TRBV6-5, with D uncertain. CDR3 length: 12 amino acids. Trimming removed 4 bases from V and 6 bases from J, with 9 bases in between. Looked up from germline, CDR1 is MNHEY and CDR2 is SVGAGI. CDR3 residues: CASSSQLAEAFF. The DNA for the CDR3 is TGTGCCAGCAGTTCGCAGTTGGCTGAAGCTTTCTTT.

Concerning this clone itself: Other DNA sequences within the sample encode an identical CDR3. This sequence joins TRBV9 and TRBJ2-7, with 11 nucleotides matching TRBD1. The ends lost 0 bases at V and 2 bases at J; junction bases unmatched: 1. The CDR3 length is 15 residues. CDR1 and CDR2 from the germline V gene are SGDLS and YYNGEE. In DNA form, the CDR3 reads TGTGCCAGCAGCGTAGGGGGACAGGGGGCCTACGAGCAGTACTTC. It translates to CASSVGGQGAYEQYF. The whole variable domain, remainder taken from reference TRBV9 and TRBJ2-7, is DSGVTQTPKHLITATGQRVTLRCSPRSGDLSVYWYQQSLDQGLQFLIQYYNGEERAKGNILERFSAQQFPDLHSELNLSSLELGDSALYFCASSVGGQGAYEQYFGPGTRLTVT.

The J gene is TRBJ1-2, the V gene TRBV18, with D uncertain. Trimming pared 2 bases from V and 2 bases from J, leaving 9 bases between. Germline lookup yields CDR1 KGHSH and CDR2 LQKENI. There are 14 residues in the CDR3. CDR3 amino acids: CASSPNRENYGYTF. Written as DNA, the CDR3 is TGTGCCAGCTCACCAAATAGGGAGAACTATGGCTACACCTTC.

The V gene is TRBV27, the J gene TRBJ2-7; 9 bases line up with TRBD2. This CDR3 region has 16 residues. Germline values: CDR1 MNHEY, CDR2 SMNVEV (reference sequence). Trimming at V came to 3 bases and at J to 3 bases, leaving 9 bases not matched to a gene. The CDR3 nucleotides are TGTGCCAGCAGTTTGCTGGGCGGGGGGGGGCTCTACGAGCAGTACTTC. Translated: CASSLLGGGGLYEQYF.

The chain is built from TRBV6-5 and TRBJ2-1; 14 nucleotides agree with TRBD2. Germline loops: CDR1 MNHEY, CDR2 SVGAGI. V dropped 4 bases and J dropped 7; count of bases not matched to a gene: 3. CDR3 size: 15 residues. As DNA, the CDR3 is TGTGCCAGCAGTTCTGGGACTAGCGGGAGAAATGAGCAGTTCTTC. Translated: CASSSGTSGRNEQFF.

The chain employs TRBV9 and TRBJ2-7, with 14 positions matching TRBD2. CDR3 length: 16 residues. CDR1 is SGDLS, CDR2 YYNGEE, per germline. V shed 2 bases and J 7 bases; nucleotides not matched to a gene: 8. The CDR3 reads CASSVGTSGSLREQYF. In DNA, the CDR3 is TGTGCCAGCAGCGTCGGGACTAGCGGGAGCCTACGGGAGCAGTACTTC.

The chain couples TRBV28 to TRBJ2-1; D may be TRBD1 (5 bases). CDR1 and CDR2 (germline): MDHEN, SYDVKM. Trimming took 5 bases from V and 6 from J, leaving 20 bases between them. This CDR3 has 16 residues. CDR3 protein: CASSPPGLVGVNEQFF. CDR3 in DNA: TGTGCCAGCAGTCCTCCAGGGCTAGTTGGAGTCAATGAGCAGTTCTTC.

The V gene is TRBV19, the J gene TRBJ1-4, with TRBD1 as a possible D gene (6 bases). Germline loops: CDR1 LNHDA, CDR2 SQIVND (reference sequence). The V gene lost 9 bases and the J gene lost 6 bases, with 14 bases spanning the gap. The CDR3 has 13 residues. This chain's CDR3 is CASTGGADEKLFF. The DNA of the CDR3 is TGTGCCAGCACCGGGGGGGCCGATGAAAAACTGTTTTTT. Supplemented by reference TRBV19 and TRBJ1-4, the full variable domain reads DGGITQSPKYLFRKEGQNVTLSCEQNLNHDAMYWYRQDPGQGLRLIYYSQIVNDFQKGDIAEGYSVSREKKESFPLTVTSAQKNPTAFYLCASTGGADEKLFFGSGTQLSVL.

The genes are TRBV19 and TRBJ2-1; 9 bases are shared with TRBD1. Trimming removed 4 bases from V and 12 bases from J; junction bases left unmatched: 16. The CDR3 has 16 residues. Germline CDR1 and CDR2: LNHDA and SQIVND (reference sequence). CDR3 sequence reads: CASSTSGTGTRRRQFF. As DNA, the CDR3 is TGTGCCAGTAGTACCAGCGGGACAGGGACCCGTCGGAGGCAGTTCTTC.

The CDR3 region is CASSEGRTWNTGELFF. For the CDR3, the DNA is TGTGCCAGCAGTGAAGGGAGGACTTGGAACACCGGGGAGCTGTTTTTT. The V gene is TRBV2, the J gene TRBJ2-2; TRBD2 might be the D (5 bases). CDR3 length: 16 residues. V lost 1 base, J lost 1 base, and 10 bases lay in between. Germline loops: CDR1 SNHLY, CDR2 FYNNEI.

This rearrangement joins TRBV4-2 to TRBJ1-2; D gene uncertain. The germline CDR1 and CDR2 sequences are LGHNA and YNFKEQ. V lost 1 base, J lost 1 base, and 10 bases lay in between. The CDR3 is made up of 15 amino acids. CDR3 bases: TGTGCCAGCAGCCAAGGAGAGGGTCTTAACTATGGCTACACCTTC. This codes for CASSQGEGLNYGYTF.

The chain carries TRBV10-3 and TRBJ2-5; maybe TRBD2 (6 bases). The J call may be in error: the DNA end matches TRBJ2-7 better. Germline CDR1 reads ENHRY; CDR2 reads SYGVKD. The CDR3 consists of 12 residues. Written as DNA, the CDR3 is TGTGCCATCAGAACGGAGGGTTACGAGCAGTACTTC. Its translation: CAIRTEGYEQYF.

The chain links TRBV14 to TRBJ1-1, with D maybe TRBD1 (5 bases). Germline V gene sequence: CDR1 SGHDN, CDR2 FVKESK. V dropped 0 bases and J dropped 11 bases, with 13 bases sitting between them. CDR3 size: 13 residues. CDR3 coding DNA: TGTGCCAGCAGCCAAGATCTGGGGGGTTGGGCTTTCTTT. It codes for CASSQDLGGWAFF.

V is TRBV19 and J is TRBJ2-1; D is uncertain. V was trimmed by 1 base and J by 3 bases, leaving 10 bases between them. CDR1 and CDR2 (germline): LNHDA, SQIVND (reference sequence). This CDR3 contains 15 residues. The DNA for the CDR3 is TGTGCCAGTAGTATAGGGGCAGACGACTACAATGAGCAGTTCTTC. Protein: CASSIGADDYNEQFF.

The chain joins TRBV6-5 to TRBJ1-1; the D gene is possibly TRBD1 (6 bases). The germline gives CDR1 MNHEY, CDR2 SVGAGI. The CDR3 has 14 amino acids. V was clipped by 2 bases and J by 1 base, with 8 bases between them. The CDR3 coding sequence is TGTGCCAGCAGTTACACGACAGGGAACACTGAAGCTTTCTTT. Protein sequence: CASSYTTGNTEAFF.

This chain links TRBV7-2 with TRBJ1-1, with D possibly TRBD1 on 5 matching bases. CDR3 size: 14 residues. The V and J ends lost 5 bases and 2 bases respectively, with 12 bases between them. Germline lookup yields CDR1 SGHTA and CDR2 FQGNSA. The CDR3 DNA reads TGTGCCAGCAGCCCGACGACAGTAAACACTGAAGCTTTCTTT. Protein product: CASSPTTVNTEAFF.

The chain has TRBV4-1 and TRBJ2-1; TRBD1 aligns across 7 bases. Germline-derived CDR1 and CDR2 are MGHRA and YSYEKL. The CDR3 sequence is 13 residues long. The V gene end was trimmed by 4 bases and the J gene end by 7 bases; junction bases not matched to a gene: 4. The CDR3 coding sequence is TGCGCCAGCAGCCGCTCGGGACAGAATGAGCAGTTCTTC. Encoded protein: CASSRSGQNEQFF.

As DNA, the CDR3 is TGTGCCAGCAGGGATTCCGGGACAGGGCAAGAGACCCAGTACTTC. Translated, it gives CASRDSGTGQETQYF. This chain connects TRBV6-6 to TRBJ2-5; TRBD1 matches at 9 bases. The V gene end was trimmed by 6 bases and the J gene end by 2 bases; junction bases not matched to a gene: 7. The CDR3 runs 15 residues. Germline CDR1 MNHNY, CDR2 SVGAGI (reference sequence).